The clone carrying this T cell receptor (beta chain) was counted many times. TCRdb reprocessed the RACE reads via MiXCR and lists one record per CDR3 protein. Of about 140,000 distinct CDR3 sequences in the sample, 12% are singletons; the top ten hold more than 1.1%. As for time point: patch test 2, 6 weeks after DPC sensitization. Treatment of the sample: therapeutic diphenylcyclopropenone sensitization with weekly scalp DPC. Whole blood, unfractionated, served as the material for total RNA extraction. This sample was taken from a study of human T cells and chemical hapten exposure. The trim removed 4 bases at V and 5 bases at J, leaving 8 bases unmatched. The CDR3 contains 14 residues. In germline, CDR1 is DFQATT, CDR2 SNEGSKA (reference sequence).

This sequence joins TRBV20-1 and TRBJ1-1; 9 bases line up with TRBD1. The clonotype was recovered from a woman aged 45 to 65 with alopecia areata. Some clones in this sample may be carry-over from other donors' samples. The material sequenced was whole blood, taken in connection with sensitization to the hapten diphenylcyclopropenone (DPC). CDR3 DNA sequence: TGCAGTGCTACCCGGGACAGGGTCCGTACTGAAGCTTTCTTT. This sequence encodes CSATRDRVRTEAFF.